The 29 T cell receptor beta chains reported below all come from one sample, sequenced in a study of regulatory T cells in long-lasting Graves disease. As for time point: newly diagnosed GD, antithyroid drugs for less than 3 months. The TCR library was prepared using RNA isolated from PBMCs. Investigators prepared the TCR beta libraries by applying iRepertoire HTBI primers and Arm-PCR of CDR3 regions. MiXCR, run by TCRdb on the multiplex PCR reads, gives a single entry per CDR3 protein. The table has about 520,000 distinct CDR3 sequences, more than 10% seen once. These same data were also listed under a study on T cells in Graves' hyperthyroidism and ophthalmopathy.

The sample here was peripheral blood mononuclear cells (PBMCs), taken at new diagnosis, from a patient treated with antithyroid drugs. All receptors come from a woman aged 25 to 45 with Graves disease.

With regard to this clonotype: A much larger clone differs from this one at a single base, so this may be a read error. This likely comes from a read error, as the CDR3 has no conserved phenylalanine or tryptophan at its end. The rearrangement links TRBV28 to TRBJ1-3; D ambiguous. Germline V CDR1 and CDR2: MDHEN, SYDVKM. The CDR3 length is 14 residues. Deletions cut 6 bases from V and 0 bases from J, with 9 bases between. Here the CDR3 DNA reads TGTGCCAGCAGCCCCCAGACCTCTGGAAACACCATATATCTT. Translation: CASSPQTSGNTIYL.

This clonotype showed up many times. Germline is not matched at one junction end, which may reflect a read error. The DNA of the CDR3 is TGTGCCAGCTCACCACAGGGCAACTATAATTCGCCCCTCCACTTT. Translated, it gives CASSPQGNYNSPLHF. The V call is TRBV18, the J call TRBJ1-6; D not resolved. The CDR3 has 15 amino acids. Germline assignment: CDR1 KGHSH and CDR2 LQKENI.

This clonotype came up many times. The J gene is TRBJ2-7, the V gene TRBV29-1; 9 bases map to TRBD2. The J segment lost 5 bases and the V segment lost 0 bases, leaving 14 bases of the junction unmatched. Per germline, CDR1 SQVTM and CDR2 ANQGSEA. This CDR3 comprises 17 residues. Here the CDR3 reads CSVEDEGPAGGPDEQYF. The CDR3 DNA reads TGCAGCGTTGAAGATGAGGGCCCGGCGGGAGGGCCGGACGAGCAGTACTTC.

This clonotype was recorded many times. The rearrangement links TRBV7-2 to TRBJ2-7; 8 bases match TRBD2. Germline V gene sequence: CDR1 SGHTA, CDR2 FQGNSA. This CDR3 contains 16 residues. The J segment lost 5 bases and the V segment lost 4 bases, leaving 13 bases of the junction unmatched. CDR3 nucleotides: TGTGCCAGCAGCTGGGGACTAGTCACGAGCCCCCACGAGCAGTACTTC. Its protein is CASSWGLVTSPHEQYF.

The gene calls are TRBV11-2 and TRBJ2-5, with D possibly being TRBD1 (5 bases). V lost 5 bases, J lost 3 bases, and 19 bases lay in between. The CDR3 length is 16 residues. Germline CDR1 SGHAT, CDR2 FQNNGV. CDR3 in DNA: TGTGCCAGCAGCCAAACGACAGAGTCGAATAAAGAGACCCAGTACTTC. Translated: CASSQTTESNKETQYF.

This clonotype showed up many times. V is TRBV28 and J is TRBJ1-5; 9 positions agree with TRBD1. The CDR3 length is 13 residues. The J segment lost 7 bases and the V segment lost 8 bases, leaving 6 bases of the junction unmatched. Germline CDR1 MDHEN, CDR2 SYDVKM. In DNA, the CDR3 is TGTGCCAGCTCAACAGGGGGCAGGCAGCCCCAGCATTTT. It codes for CASSTGGRQPQHF. The whole variable domain, filled in from reference TRBV28 and TRBJ1-5, reads DVKVTQSSRYLVKRTGEKVFLECVQDMDHENMFWYRQDPGLGLRLIYFSYDVKMKEKGDIPEGYSVSREKKERFSLILESASTNQTSMYLCASSTGGRQPQHFGDGTRLSIL.

This clonotype was detected many times. The rearrangement uses TRBV11-3 and TRBJ2-1; D gene unclear. Trimming left V 1 base short and J 0 bases short, with 10 bases between. The CDR3 runs to 16 residues. Looked up from germline, CDR1 is SGHNT and CDR2 is YENEEA. Written as DNA, the CDR3 is TGTGCCAGCAGCTTAGTCGACACACGCTCCTACAATGAGCAGTTCTTC. Translated, it gives CASSLVDTRSYNEQFF.

The sample holds many counts of this clonotype. One junction end disagrees with the germline gene, perhaps due to a read error. The chain links TRBV19 to TRBJ2-2, with D perhaps TRBD2 (7 bases). Germline loops: CDR1 LNHDA, CDR2 SQIVND (reference sequence). CDR3 length equals 16 residues. CDR3 coding DNA: TGTGCCAGTAGTCCCAAGGGGGGGGCGAAAACCGGGGAGCTGTTTTTT. It translates to CASSPKGGAKTGELFF.

The chain joins TRBV4-2 to TRBJ1-5; TRBD1 agrees at 7 bases. Germline V gene data show CDR1 as LGHNA and CDR2 as YNFKEQ. V shed 0 bases and J 5 bases; nucleotides not matched to a gene: 10. The CDR3 has 17 amino acids. The CDR3 DNA is TGTGCCAGCAGCCAAGATTACAGCAGGGGGGCATATCAGCCCCAGCATTTT. It is translated as CASSQDYSRGAYQPQHF.

The table lists this clonotype with many counts. This rearrangement joins TRBV6-6 to TRBJ2-7, with 12 positions matching TRBD2. The CDR3 has 16 residues. In germline, CDR1 is MNHNY, CDR2 SVGAGI (reference sequence). The junction had 4 bases not matched to a gene; V was cut back by 0 bases and J by 4 bases. The CDR3 DNA reads TGTGCCAGCAGTTACTCGACTAGCGGGAGTCCTTACGAGCAGTACTTC. Protein product: CASSYSTSGSPYEQYF.

This clonotype was picked up many times. J is TRBJ2-3 and V is TRBV7-2; either TRBD1 or TRBD2 may fit D (6 bases each). Trimming removed 7 bases at V and 5 bases at J, with 19 bases between. The CDR3 is 15 amino acids. In germline, CDR1 is SGHTA, CDR2 FQGNSA. The CDR3 DNA sequence: TGTGCCAGCACCCTTGTATCGGGGGCGAAAGATACGCAGTATTTT. Amino acid sequence: CASTLVSGAKDTQYF. The full variable domain, with the rest looked up from reference TRBV7-2 and TRBJ2-3, is GAGVSQSPSNKVTEKGKDVELRCDPISGHTALYWYRQSLGQGLEFLIYFQGNSAPDKSGLPSDRFSAERTGGSVSTLTIQRTQQEDSAVYLCASTLVSGAKDTQYFGPGTRLTVL.

Many counts were recorded for this clonotype. The V and J genes are TRBV12-3 or TRBV12-4 and TRBJ1-2; the D is unclear. V lost 2 bases and J 4 bases, leaving 17 bases between the germline ends. This CDR3 contains 16 residues. CDR3 bases: TGTGCCAGCAGTTTATCCCCCCGGGGTAGACGCTATGGCTACACCTTC. Protein sequence: CASSLSPRGRRYGYTF.

Note on this clonotype: A far more abundant clone sits one base away, making this likely a read error. The CDR3, as DNA: TGTGCCAACAGTCGTTTTGGCAATGAGCAGTTCTTC. Translating it yields CANSRFGNEQFF. V usage is TRBV27 and J usage is TRBJ2-4; D gene uncertain. The J call could be wrong; TRBJ2-1 is a better fit for the DNA end. Germline CDR1 reads MNHEY; CDR2 reads SMNVEV (reference sequence). The CDR3 totals 12 residues.

Comments on this clonotype: A read error may explain this, as a much larger clone is one base away. Likely a read error: the CDR3 ends without its conserved phenylalanine or tryptophan. In DNA form, the CDR3 reads TGTGCCATCAGTGATTTCGGGGTGGAAGAATACAATGAGCAGTTCTCC. Residues: CAISDFGVEEYNEQFS. This chain links TRBV10-3 with TRBJ2-1; perhaps TRBD2 as D (5 bases). Germline CDR1 and CDR2: ENHRY and SYGVKD. The CDR3 contains 16 residues. The ends were cut back, 3 bases at V and 4 bases at J, with 16 bases in the middle.

For this clonotype: A much larger clone lies one base from this, so it may be a read error. The chain has TRBV11-1 and TRBJ2-1, with D perhaps assigned TRBD1 or TRBD2 (5 bases each). Trimming cost V 5 bases and J 2 bases, with 16 bases left between them. Germline values: CDR1 SGHAT, CDR2 FQDESV (reference sequence). The CDR3 has 16 amino acids. This CDR3 is CASSAGTLFPYNEQFF. DNA for the CDR3: TGTGCCAGCAGCGCCGGGACCCTCTTTCCCTACAATGAGCAGTTCTTC. The entire variable domain, with the rest obtained from reference TRBV11-1 and TRBJ2-1, is as follows: EAEVAQSPRYKITEKSQAVAFWCDPISGHATLYWYRQILGQGPELLVQFQDESVVDDSQLPKDRFSAERLKGVDSTLKIQPAELGDSAMYLCASSAGTLFPYNEQFFGPGTRLTVL.

This clonotype has ten or more counts. V gene TRBV9 combines with J gene TRBJ2-5, with 11 bases fitting TRBD1. The CDR3 extends over 14 amino acids. V lost 6 bases and J lost 5; bases outside the gene matches: 6. Germline assignment: CDR1 SGDLS and CDR2 YYNGEE. The CDR3 coding sequence is TGTGCCAGCAACCCCGGGACAGGGGGGGAGACCCAGTACTTC. This gives the protein CASNPGTGGETQYF.

This clonotype was found many times. The chain's CDR3 is CAWSVRLGRHYNSPLHF. The DNA for the CDR3 is TGTGCCTGGAGTGTACGCTTAGGACGTCACTATAATTCACCCCTCCACTTT. The J gene is TRBJ1-6, the V gene TRBV30; D not certain. Per germline, CDR1 GTSNPN and CDR2 SVGIG (reference sequence). The CDR3 totals 17 residues. V was trimmed by 0 bases and J by 3 bases, leaving 15 bases between them.

The CDR3 spells CASMMDQRNPFMNTEAFF. The CDR3 bases are TGTGCCAGCATGATGGACCAGCGGAATCCTTTCATGAACACTGAAGCTTTCTTT. This rearrangement joins TRBV6-2 or TRBV6-3 to TRBJ1-1; D not certain. V shed 7 bases and J shed 0 bases, with 24 bases lying between them. The CDR3 covers 18 residues. Germline V gene lookup returns CDR1 MNHEY and CDR2 SVGEGT.

V gene TRBV20-1 combines with J gene TRBJ1-5, with 7 bases aligning to TRBD1. Germline lookup yields CDR1 DFQATT and CDR2 SNEGSKA (reference sequence). The CDR3 has 13 amino acids. V was pared by 6 bases and J by 8 bases, with 10 bases of the junction left unmatched. CDR3 amino acids: CSAIRTQGEPQHF. CDR3 sequence (DNA): TGCAGTGCCATCAGGACCCAGGGGGAGCCCCAGCATTTT.

Many counts were recorded for this clonotype. The V and J genes are TRBV25-1 and TRBJ2-1, with 10 bases lining up with TRBD2. Germline assignment: CDR1 MGHDK and CDR2 SYGVNS. Losses at the gene ends were 1 base for V and 5 bases for J; bases not matched to a gene: 2. CDR3 length equals 15 residues. The CDR3 protein is CASSEWGTSDNEQFF. The DNA of the CDR3 is TGTGCCAGCAGTGAATGGGGGACTAGCGACAATGAGCAGTTCTTC.

This clonotype was picked up a small number of times. V is TRBV4-1 and J is TRBJ2-7, with 9 bases lining up with TRBD2. The CDR3 length is 16 residues. The V segment lost 2 bases and the J segment 0 bases; nucleotides outside the gene matches: 5. Per the germline V gene, CDR1 is MGHRA and CDR2 is YSYEKL. The DNA for the CDR3 is TGCGCCAGCAGCCAAAGGCTAGCGGGAACCTCCTACGAGCAGTACTTC. It encodes CASSQRLAGTSYEQYF.

The J gene is TRBJ2-7, the V gene TRBV7-9; D is possibly TRBD1 (5 bases). V lost 0 bases and J 3 bases, leaving 9 bases between the germline ends. The CDR3 is 14 residues long. Germline values: CDR1 SEHNR, CDR2 FQNEAQ (reference sequence). In DNA form, the CDR3 reads TGTGCCAGCAGCTTAGCGACTGACAGCTACGAGCAGTACTTC. Its protein product is CASSLATDSYEQYF.

This clonotype was observed a few times. Because the CDR3 is missing its conserved closing phenylalanine or tryptophan, this is likely a read error. This chain connects TRBV19 to TRBJ1-2, with D perhaps TRBD1 (6 bases). Deletions cut 8 bases from V and 7 bases from J, with 20 bases between. CDR1 LNHDA and CDR2 SQIVND come from the germline V gene (reference sequence). The CDR3 sequence is 14 residues long. In DNA, the CDR3 is TGTGCCAGTCAAGAGGGGGGCCCACGGGCTGGCTACACCCTC. Translated, it gives CASQEGGPRAGYTL.

This clonotype was found a few times. The V gene is TRBV19, the J gene TRBJ2-7; 8 nucleotides match TRBD2. The germline gives CDR1 LNHDA, CDR2 SQIVND (reference sequence). The CDR3 totals 15 residues. Unmatched junction bases numbered 11, after V lost 10 bases and J lost 0 bases. The CDR3 sequence: CATTTSGGSSYEQYF. The CDR3 coding sequence is TGTGCCACCACAACCAGCGGGGGTAGCTCCTACGAGCAGTACTTC.

Only a few counts were recorded for this clonotype. The chain joins TRBV19 to TRBJ1-3; unclear D gene. This CDR3 contains 16 residues. CDR1 is LNHDA, CDR2 SQIVND, per germline (reference sequence). V lost 6 bases and J lost 4, with 19 bases in between. In DNA form, the CDR3 reads TGTGCCAGTAGCAGAGTGACGGTGACCGCAGGAAACACCATATATTTT. This codes for CASSRVTVTAGNTIYF. Drawing the rest from reference TRBV19 and TRBJ1-3, the complete variable domain is DGGITQSPKYLFRKEGQNVTLSCEQNLNHDAMYWYRQDPGQGLRLIYYSQIVNDFQKGDIAEGYSVSREKKESFPLTVTSAQKNPTAFYLCASSRVTVTAGNTIYFGEGSWLTVV.

This clonotype was counted at least ten times. The rearrangement joins TRBV20-1 to TRBJ1-1, with TRBD1 matching over 7 bases. The CDR3 is 16 amino acids. The germline gives CDR1 DFQATT, CDR2 SNEGSKA (reference sequence). V trimming: 1 base; J trimming: 5 bases; junction bases outside the gene matches: 13. CDR3 in DNA: TGCAGTGCTAGAGGCCCCCAGGGGGGTTCTCGAACTGAAGCTTTCTTT. This gives the protein CSARGPQGGSRTEAFF.

Many counts were recorded for this clonotype. A much larger clone lies one base from this, so it may be a read error. The chain combines TRBV7-3 with TRBJ1-1; D gene unclear. The length of the CDR3 is 13 residues. Germline lookup yields CDR1 SGHTA and CDR2 FQGTGA. CDR3 in amino acids: CTSSLDGNTEAFF. The CDR3 DNA sequence: TGTACCAGCAGCTTAGACGGGAACACTGAAGCTTTCTTT.

This clonotype came up many times. V and J are TRBV18 and TRBJ2-4, with D tentatively TRBD1 (5 bases). The CDR3 consists of 14 residues. The V and J ends lost 6 bases and 0 bases respectively, with 9 bases between them. Per germline, CDR1 KGHSH and CDR2 LQKENI. The CDR3 sequence: CASSLRVAKNIQYF. The CDR3 coding sequence is TGTGCCAGCTCGCTCAGGGTAGCCAAAAACATTCAGTACTTC.

There are many counts of this clonotype. The chain combines TRBV27 with TRBJ2-7, with D perhaps assigned TRBD1 or TRBD2 (5 bases each). The CDR3 totals 14 residues. Germline V CDR1 and CDR2: MNHEY, SMNVEV (reference sequence). The ends were cut back, 4 bases at V and 2 bases at J, with 12 bases in the middle. CDR3 sequence (DNA): TGTGCCAGCAGTTCCTTCAGGGAGCCCTACGAGCAGTACTTC. Protein: CASSSFREPYEQYF.